This T cell receptor beta chain originates from a study of cytomegalovirus exposure and HLA in healthy donors. To note about this clone: Its antigen is as yet unknown.

Study-wide results and caveats: Later, an analysis showed that TCR beta chains associated with HLA were more clonally expanded than others that were equally common. Excluded were some V segments that proved indistinguishable, including TRBV6-2 and TRBV6-3.

The germline gives CDR1 SGHTA, CDR2 FQGNSA. The CDR3 covers 14 residues. V shed 1 base and J shed 4 bases, with 10 bases lying between them. In the PCR, 60 Vbeta and 13 Jbeta primers were used. Libraries were prepared by immunoSEQ multiplex PCR; TCRdb keeps only in-frame clonotypes and omits some of them. This listing includes 50,000 to 75,000 clones. The receptor comes from a woman under 30 in good health and CMV-seronegative. Specimen: PBMCs. The chain uses TRBV7-2 and TRBJ1-2; D call uncertain. This CDR3 is CASSLGAGSYGYTF. CDR3 in DNA: TGTGCCAGCAGCTTAGGGGCGGGGTCCTATGGCTACACCTTC.